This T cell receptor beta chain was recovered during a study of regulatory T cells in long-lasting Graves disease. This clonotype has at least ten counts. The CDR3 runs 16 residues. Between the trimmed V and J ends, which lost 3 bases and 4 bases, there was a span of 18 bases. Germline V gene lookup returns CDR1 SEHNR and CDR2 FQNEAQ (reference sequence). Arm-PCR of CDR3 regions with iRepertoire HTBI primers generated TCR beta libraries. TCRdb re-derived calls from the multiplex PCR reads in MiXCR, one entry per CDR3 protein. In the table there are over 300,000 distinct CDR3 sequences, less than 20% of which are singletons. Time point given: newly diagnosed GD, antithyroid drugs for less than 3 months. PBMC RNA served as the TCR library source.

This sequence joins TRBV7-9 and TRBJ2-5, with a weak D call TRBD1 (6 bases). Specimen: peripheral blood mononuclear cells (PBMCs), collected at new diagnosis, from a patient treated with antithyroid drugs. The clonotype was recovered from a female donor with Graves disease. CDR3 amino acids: CASSFLGTGRRETQYF. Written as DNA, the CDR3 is TGTGCCAGCAGCTTTTTGGGAACAGGGCGCAGAGAGACCCAGTACTTC.